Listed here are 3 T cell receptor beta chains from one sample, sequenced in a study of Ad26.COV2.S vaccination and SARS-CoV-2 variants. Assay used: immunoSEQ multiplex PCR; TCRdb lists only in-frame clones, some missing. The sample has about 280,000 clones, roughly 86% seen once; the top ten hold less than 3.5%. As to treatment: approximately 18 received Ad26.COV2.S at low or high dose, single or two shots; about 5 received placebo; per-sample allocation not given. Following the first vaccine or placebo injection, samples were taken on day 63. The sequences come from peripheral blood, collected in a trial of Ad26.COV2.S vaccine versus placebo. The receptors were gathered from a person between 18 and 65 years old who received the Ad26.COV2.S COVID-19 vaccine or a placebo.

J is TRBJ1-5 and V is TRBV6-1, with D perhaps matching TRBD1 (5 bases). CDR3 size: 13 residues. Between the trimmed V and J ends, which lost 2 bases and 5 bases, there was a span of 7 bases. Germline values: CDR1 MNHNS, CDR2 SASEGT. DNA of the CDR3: TGTGCCAGCAGTGAAAGGGGCCATCAGCCCCAGCATTTT. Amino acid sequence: CASSERGHQPQHF.

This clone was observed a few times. The CDR3 bases are TGTGCCAGTAGTCACACAGGGAAAGTTGACACTGAAGCTTTCTTT. It codes for CASSHTGKVDTEAFF. V usage is TRBV19 and J usage is TRBJ1-1; TRBD1 is a possible D gene (6 bases). V lost 5 bases, J lost 3 bases, and 16 bases lay in between. This CDR3 spans 15 amino acids. Germline V gene sequence: CDR1 LNHDA, CDR2 SQIVND (reference sequence).

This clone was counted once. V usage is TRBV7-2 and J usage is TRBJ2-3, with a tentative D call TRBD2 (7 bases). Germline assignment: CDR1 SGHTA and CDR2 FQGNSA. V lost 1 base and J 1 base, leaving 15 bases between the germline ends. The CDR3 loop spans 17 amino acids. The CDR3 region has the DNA TGTGCCAGCAGCTTAGGGGGAGGGGGACTCCGCACAGATACGCAGTATTTT. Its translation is CASSLGGGGLRTDTQYF.